This entry lists 3 T cell receptor beta chains sequenced from one sample in a study of T cell responses to AZD1222 COVID-19 vaccine. Clones were sequenced by immunoSEQ multiplex PCR, and TCRdb holds only the in-frame ones, with some missing. The table lists about 200,000 clones, approximately 93% of them singletons. The source material was peripheral blood, sampled 28 days after the second AZD1222 dose. The receptors were gathered from an adult who received the AZD1222 COVID-19 vaccine.

This sequence joins TRBV5-1 and TRBJ2-2, with D maybe TRBD2 (5 bases). V dropped 4 bases and J dropped 2 bases, with 12 bases sitting between them. The CDR3 covers 15 residues. The germline CDR1 and CDR2 sequences are SGHRS and YFSETQ. The CDR3 loop reads CASSKRTDNTGELFF. CDR3 nucleotides: TGCGCCAGCAGCAAGCGGACCGATAACACCGGGGAGCTGTTTTTT.

The gene calls are TRBV4-1 and TRBJ1-5; no firm D call. Trimming cost V 6 bases and J 3 bases, with 12 bases left between them. The CDR3 runs 14 residues. Germline V CDR1 and CDR2: MGHRA, YSYEKL. CDR3 in DNA: TGCGCCAGCAGTCGTGCGCAGTTCAATCAGCCCCAGCATTTT. Its translation is CASSRAQFNQPQHF.

Notes on this clone: This sample also contains other DNA sequences that code for the same CDR3. This sequence joins TRBV29-1 and TRBJ1-5; D gene uncertain. In germline, CDR1 is SQVTM, CDR2 ANQGSEA. With 5 bases removed from V and 4 bases from J, the gap between germline ends came to 12 bases. The CDR3 is 13 residues long. CDR3 region: CSVRDGSNQPQHF. The CDR3, as DNA: TGCAGCGTTCGTGACGGATCGAATCAGCCCCAGCATTTT.